This entry lists 14 T cell receptor beta chains sequenced from one sample in a study of blood T cell repertoires in COVID-19. Produced via immunoSEQ multiplex PCR; TCRdb's table is partial and in-frame only. The sample has fewer than 100,000 clones; around 75% are singletons. The sample comprised peripheral blood. The source is a man aged 70 or older with acute or convalescent COVID-19.

This CDR3 reads CASSLSNPAAPTEAFF. The CDR3 DNA reads TGCGCCAGCAGCCTTTCTAATCCCGCGGCCCCCACTGAAGCTTTCTTT. The chain combines TRBV4-3 with TRBJ1-1, with unresolved D. The CDR3 consists of 16 residues. Trimming took off 4 bases at V and 4 bases at J, with 19 bases between the two ends. The germline CDR1 and CDR2 sequences are LGHNA and YSLEER.

The chain links TRBV5-6 to TRBJ2-7, with D maybe TRBD1 (6 bases). Trimming left V 0 bases short and J 1 base short, with 14 bases between. This CDR3 has 16 residues. The germline CDR1 and CDR2 sequences are SGHDT and YYEEEE. In DNA, the CDR3 is TGTGCCAGCAGCTTGGTTAAAACGACAGGTTCCTACGAGCAGTACTTC. This translates into CASSLVKTTGSYEQYF.

This clone was detected many times. The V and J genes are TRBV28 and TRBJ1-2; maybe TRBD1 (6 bases). Trimming removed 2 bases from V and 6 bases from J, with 19 bases in between. CDR1 and CDR2 (germline): MDHEN, SYDVKM. The CDR3 is 16 residues long. CDR3 coding DNA: TGTGCCAGCAGTTTAGTACAACGACAGGAGTCGGATGGCTACACCTTC. This gives the protein CASSLVQRQESDGYTF.

This clone has more than one count but fewer than ten. V gene TRBV7-8 combines with J gene TRBJ2-1; 10 positions match TRBD2. Germline CDR1 is SGHVS and CDR2 is FQNEAQ. The V and J ends lost 5 bases and 5 bases, in that order; junction bases with no gene match: 6. The CDR3 is 15 amino acids. Here the CDR3 DNA reads TGTGCCAGCAGCACTCTAGCGGGAGATCACAATGAGCAGTTCTTC. It yields the protein CASSTLAGDHNEQFF.

This clone was seen a handful of times. V is TRBV5-1 and J is TRBJ1-2; 9 bases are a match to TRBD1. Trimming cost V 0 bases and J 3 bases; bases outside gene matches: 0. CDR1 and CDR2 (germline): SGHRS, YFSETQ. The CDR3 consists of 14 residues. CDR3 residues: CASSLGTGDYGYTF. In nucleotides, the CDR3 is TGCGCCAGCAGCTTGGGGACAGGGGACTATGGCTACACCTTC.

The rearrangement links TRBV5-4 to TRBJ2-5; perhaps TRBD2 as D (5 bases). The CDR3 is 12 amino acids. CDR1 and CDR2 from the germline V gene are SGHNT and YYREEE (reference sequence). V was trimmed by 4 bases and J by 5 bases, leaving 9 bases between them. The CDR3 sequence: CASSPSGETQYF. The CDR3 DNA follows: TGTGCCAGCAGCCCCTCGGGGGAGACCCAGTACTTC.

The V gene is TRBV18, the J gene TRBJ1-5; D remains unclear. Trimming took 3 bases from V and 4 from J, leaving 13 bases between them. This CDR3 is built from 15 residues. The germline CDR1 and CDR2 sequences are KGHSH and LQKENI. DNA of the CDR3: TGTGCCAGCTCACCCGACAACCTACCGAATCAGCCCCAGCATTTT. It yields the protein CASSPDNLPNQPQHF.

V gene TRBV27 combines with J gene TRBJ1-1; 7 bases match TRBD1. V trimming: 2 bases; J trimming: 4 bases; junction bases outside the gene matches: 13. This CDR3 is built from 17 residues. Germline CDR1 reads MNHEY; CDR2 reads SMNVEV (reference sequence). Here the CDR3 reads CASSLKSGGGRSTEAFF. CDR3 nucleotides: TGTGCCAGCAGTTTAAAATCAGGGGGTGGAAGGAGCACTGAAGCTTTCTTT.

The chain links TRBV29-1 to TRBJ2-7; 7 bases line up with TRBD1. V lost 6 bases, J lost 3 bases, and 8 bases stayed unmatched. The CDR3 totals 13 residues. Germline CDR1 is SQVTM and CDR2 is ANQGSEA. The CDR3 coding sequence is TGCAGCGTGGGATTGACAGGGAACTACGAGCAGTACTTC. Translation gives CSVGLTGNYEQYF.

A single count supports this clone. The CDR3 loop reads CASSLFRQSGRATDTQYF. Here the CDR3 DNA reads TGTGCCAGCAGCTTATTCCGCCAAAGCGGGAGAGCGACAGATACGCAGTATTTT. The rearrangement joins TRBV7-2 to TRBJ2-3, with 8 nucleotides matching TRBD2. V lost 2 bases to trimming and J lost 3 bases; unmatched junction nucleotides: 13. The CDR3 is made up of 18 amino acids. Looked up from germline, CDR1 is SGHTA and CDR2 is FQGNSA.

The J gene is TRBJ2-4, the V gene TRBV3-1 (or the pseudogene TRBV3-2), with D perhaps TRBD2 (6 bases). Germline CDR1 and CDR2: LGHDT and YNNKEL (reference sequence). Trimming removed 6 bases at V and 0 bases at J, with 15 bases between. The CDR3 loop spans 16 amino acids. As DNA, the CDR3 is TGTGCCAGCAGTCACGGGGGTCACGGAGCCAAAAACATTCAGTACTTC. Translating it yields CASSHGGHGAKNIQYF.

The V and J genes are TRBV9 and TRBJ2-2; 9 bases align to TRBD2. Germline CDR1 is SGDLS and CDR2 is YYNGEE. The trim removed 0 bases at V and 7 bases at J, leaving 10 bases unmatched. CDR3 length: 17 residues. CDR3 amino acids: CASSVEVSGSYSGELFF. The CDR3 nucleotides read TGTGCCAGCAGCGTAGAGGTTAGCGGGAGTTATAGCGGGGAGCTGTTTTTT.

The chain is built from TRBV9 and TRBJ1-2, with a weak D call TRBD1 (5 bases). Germline V gene data show CDR1 as SGDLS and CDR2 as YYNGEE. Trimming removed 0 bases from V and 1 base from J, with 10 bases in between. The CDR3 is 15 amino acids. The CDR3 here is CASSVGAGLNYGYTF. CDR3 in DNA: TGTGCCAGCAGCGTAGGGGCGGGACTTAACTATGGCTACACCTTC.

This chain links TRBV27 with TRBJ2-7, with 8 positions matching TRBD1. The CDR3 sequence is 13 residues long. Per the germline V gene, CDR1 is MNHEY and CDR2 is SMNVEV (reference sequence). The J segment lost 8 bases and the V segment lost 4 bases, leaving 7 bases of the junction unmatched. CDR3 sequence (DNA): TGTGCCAGCAGTTCAGGGGGCAGGCTAAAGCAGTACTTC. It is translated as CASSSGGRLKQYF.